The TCR beta chain under discussion was sequenced for a study of blood T cell repertoires in COVID-19. Study as a whole: Material from acute and convalescent COVID-19 was sourced from the United States, Italy and Spain. T cells, B-cell-depleted T cells, or PBMCs provided the cDNA or gDNA that served as material.

This clone was seen a handful of times. The CDR3 spans 16 residues. Germline loops: CDR1 SGHTA, CDR2 FQGNSA. V dropped 4 bases and J dropped 1 base, with 17 bases sitting between them. Participant-given clinical history determined each cohort assignment. Clones were sequenced by immunoSEQ multiplex PCR, and TCRdb holds only the in-frame ones, with some missing. The sample consists of 150,000 to 200,000 clones, 65% to 90% of them appearing once. The chain links TRBV7-2 to TRBJ2-7; perhaps TRBD2 as D (7 bases). Sequencing used PBMCs or T cells enriched from blood (not recorded which). The clonotype comes from a woman in her sixties or seventies with acute COVID-19. Written as DNA, the CDR3 is TGTGCCAGCAGCTGGGGGGCTAGCGGAGCTTCCTACGAGCAGTACTTC. Protein sequence: CASSWGASGASYEQYF.